Following are 5 T cell receptor beta chains from one sample sequenced in a study of cytomegalovirus exposure and HLA in healthy donors. The PCR employed 60 Vbeta primers together with 13 Jbeta primers. Measured with immunoSEQ multiplex PCR; TCRdb has only the in-frame clones, and not every one. The sample gives about 160,000 clones, about four fifths of which show up once; 4% to 5.5% is in the top ten. The sample comprised PBMCs. Source of these receptors: a man under 40 in good health and CMV-seronegative.

In regard to this clone: A much larger clone differs by one base, so this may be a read error. The V and J genes are TRBV5-4 and TRBJ2-7; 10 positions agree with TRBD1. This CDR3 region has 14 residues. Germline V CDR1 and CDR2: SGHNT, YYREEE (reference sequence). V shed 4 bases, J shed 3 bases, and the junction held 4 bases outside the gene matches. The CDR3, as DNA: TGTGCCAGCAGCCCCCGGGACAGGGGCTACGAGCAGTACTTC. Protein sequence: CASSPRDRGYEQYF.

The chain links TRBV5-4 to TRBJ2-7, with 9 bases fitting TRBD2. Germline loops: CDR1 SGHNT, CDR2 YYREEE (reference sequence). The ends lost 4 bases at V and 2 bases at J; junction bases unmatched: 4. This CDR3 has 14 residues. The CDR3 here is CASSASGTTYEQYF. CDR3 sequence (DNA): TGTGCCAGCAGCGCTAGCGGGACTACCTACGAGCAGTACTTC.

This chain connects TRBV5-8 to TRBJ2-3; D remains unclear. Trimming took off 2 bases at V and 2 bases at J, with 15 bases between the two ends. Germline CDR1 and CDR2: SGHTS and YDEGEE. This CDR3 is 16 amino acids long. DNA of the CDR3: TGTGCCAGCAGCTTAACCATCGGCAGGTCCACAGATACGCAGTATTTT. Protein sequence: CASSLTIGRSTDTQYF.

This sequence joins TRBV28 and TRBJ1-2; tentative D call: TRBD1 (5 bases). CDR1 is MDHEN and CDR2 is SYDVKM in the germline V gene. Trimming left V 6 bases short and J 8 bases short, with 10 bases between. The CDR3 totals 11 residues. The CDR3 coding sequence is TGTGCCAGCAGCAGGGCGCGCGGCTACACCTTC. Protein sequence: CASSRARGYTF.

This chain uses TRBV2 with TRBJ2-3, with 12 bases identical to TRBD2. The CDR3 is 15 amino acids. The germline V gene has CDR1 SNHLY and CDR2 FYNNEI. V shed 8 bases, J shed 6 bases, and the junction held 9 bases outside the gene matches. The CDR3 region has the DNA TGTGCCAGCGGTGGACTAGCGGGATTGGTGGATACGCAGTATTTT. Its protein product is CASGGLAGLVDTQYF.